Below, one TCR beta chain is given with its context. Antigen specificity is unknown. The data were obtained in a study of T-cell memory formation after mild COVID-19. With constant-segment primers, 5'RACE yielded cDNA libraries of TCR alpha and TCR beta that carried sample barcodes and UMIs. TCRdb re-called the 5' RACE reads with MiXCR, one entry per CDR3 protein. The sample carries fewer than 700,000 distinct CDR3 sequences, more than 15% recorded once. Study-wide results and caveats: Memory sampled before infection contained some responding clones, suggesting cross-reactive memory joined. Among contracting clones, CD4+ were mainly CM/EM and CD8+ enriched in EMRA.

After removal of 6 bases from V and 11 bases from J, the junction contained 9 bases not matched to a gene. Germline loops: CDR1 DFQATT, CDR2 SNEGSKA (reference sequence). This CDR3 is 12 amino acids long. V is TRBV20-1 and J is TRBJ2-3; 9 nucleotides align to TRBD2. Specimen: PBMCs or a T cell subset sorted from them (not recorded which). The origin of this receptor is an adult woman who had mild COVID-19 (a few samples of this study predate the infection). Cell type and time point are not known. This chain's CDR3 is CSAYGTSQLQYF. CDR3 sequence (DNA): TGCAGTGCCTACGGGACTAGCCAATTGCAGTATTTT.